A selection of T cell receptor beta chains follows, all from one sample in a study of cytomegalovirus exposure and HLA in healthy donors. The data were produced by immunoSEQ multiplex PCR, yet TCRdb's version contains in-frame clones alone and is incomplete. This repertoire shows about 140,000 clones, around four fifths found once; its top ten account for 3% to 3.5%. The sequenced sample was PBMCs. The receptors here all came from a male donor in good health and CMV-seronegative. The CDR3 runs from the conserved cysteine through the conserved F or W. The D gene is left open where the match is weak. Clone sizes are given selectively: once, few, many, or a class where the clone is expanded.

v_gene	len	j_gene	d_gene	abundance	CDR3nt	CDR3aa
TRBV18	16	TRBJ1-2	TRBD1	.	TGTGCCAGCTCACTTTTGAGTGAAACAGGGGGGCGCGGCTACACCTTC	CASSLLSETGGRGYTF
TRBV2	13	TRBJ1-2	.	few	TGTGCCAGACACTCCCAAGGACTATATGGCTACACCTTC	CARHSQGLYGYTF
TRBV6-4	16	TRBJ2-3	TRBD2	.	TGTGCCAGCAGTGACTCGACTAGCGGGAGGTGGGATACGCAGTATTTT	CASSDSTSGRWDTQYF
TRBV18	11	TRBJ2-5	.	few	TGTGCCAGCTCATCGCAAGAGACCCAGTACTTC	CASSSQETQYF
TRBV6-5	15	TRBJ1-3	TRBD1	once	TGTGCCAGCAGTCTGGGACAGGGCAGTTCAAACACCATATATTTT	CASSLGQGSSNTIYF
TRBV12-5	16	TRBJ2-3	TRBD2	.	TGTGCTAGTGGTTTGGTACTTGGCGGGAGAGGAGATACGCAGTATTTT	CASGLVLGGRGDTQYF
TRBV7-3	16	TRBJ2-5	TRBD2	.	TGTGCCAGCAGCTTAACGGGGCGGGGACTACAAGAGACCCAGTACTTC	CASSLTGRGLQETQYF
TRBV11-2	14	TRBJ2-1	.	.	TGTGCCAGCAGCCCGAGACTAGATTACAATGAGCAGTTCTTC	CASSPRLDYNEQFF
TRBV11-1	16	TRBJ1-1	.	.	TGTGCCAGCAGCTTATTGGCTCTAGGGGGGAACACTGAAGCTTTCTTT	CASSLLALGGNTEAFF
TRBV29-1	13	TRBJ1-2	TRBD1	.	TGCAGCGTTTTATTACAGGGGGCTTTTGGCTACACCTTC	CSVLLQGAFGYTF
TRBV28	15	TRBJ2-3	.	.	TGTGCCAGCAGTTTACGCGGGATGGGTACAGATACGCAGTATTTT	CASSLRGMGTDTQYF
TRBV12-5	17	TRBJ2-3	TRBD2	.	TGTGCTAGTGGTCTAGGACTAGCGGGAGTGGGTTGGGATACGCAGTATTTT	CASGLGLAGVGWDTQYF
TRBV12-5	17	TRBJ2-7	TRBD1	.	TGTGCTAGTGGTTTGCTCGGGGGAGGGACAGGGGGCTACGAGCAGTACTTC	CASGLLGGGTGGYEQYF
TRBV18	13	TRBJ2-1	.	.	TGTGCCAGCTCACCACGTTCATTTAATGAGCAGTTCTTC	CASSPRSFNEQFF
TRBV4-1	13	TRBJ2-7	.	.	TGCGCCAGCAGCCAAAATCAGGGTTTCGAGCAGTACTTC	CASSQNQGFEQYF
TRBV7-8	13	TRBJ1-2	TRBD1	few	TGTGCCAGCAGGACAGGGGTTTATGAGGGCTACACCTTC	CASRTGVYEGYTF
TRBV5-1	16	TRBJ2-7	.	.	TGCGCCAGCAGCTGGTCAGACAGTGCCTCTTACTACGAGCAGTACTTC	CASSWSDSASYYEQYF
TRBV9	15	TRBJ2-1	.	.	TGTGCCAGCAGCGTAGACTGGGGCAGGCCTAATGAGCAGTTCTTC	CASSVDWGRPNEQFF
TRBV6-1	15	TRBJ1-1	TRBD1	.	TGTGCCACCAGGATACAGGACAGGATGAACACTGAAGCTTTCTTT	CATRIQDRMNTEAFF
TRBV6-1	12	TRBJ1-5	.	.	TGTGCCAGCTGGGCAGCAAATCAGCCCCAGCATTTT	CASWAANQPQHF